The 11 T cell receptor beta chains below all came from one sample that was sequenced in a study of spatial heterogeneity in lung cancer. Indicated time point: sample taken at primary tumor resection. From the 5' RACE reads, TCRdb called clonotypes with MiXCR, one entry per CDR3 protein. Here the sample spans more than 65,000 distinct CDR3 sequences, roughly 8% being singletons. The sequencing used PBMCs, collected at surgery. The receptors originated from a male donor with early-stage non-small cell lung cancer.

This clonotype was seen many times. The chain joins TRBV11-2 to TRBJ2-5, with D unresolved. This CDR3 has 14 residues. V was pared by 0 bases and J by 5 bases, with 10 bases between. CDR1 is SGHAT, CDR2 FQNNGV, per germline. The CDR3 loop reads CASSLEVGRETQYF. Written as DNA, the CDR3 is TGTGCCAGCAGCTTAGAGGTGGGTCGCGAGACCCAGTACTTC.

This clonotype showed up many times. The chain uses TRBV12-3 or TRBV12-4 and TRBJ1-6; no definite D call. This CDR3 has 15 amino acids. Trimming stripped 0 bases from V and 5 bases from J, with 8 bases between. CDR3 coding DNA: TGTGCCAGCAGTTTAGCCGGGTTCAATAATTCACCCCTCCACTTT. Its protein product is CASSLAGFNNSPLHF.

Ten or more counts support this clonotype. The gene calls are TRBV29-1 and TRBJ2-1; TRBD1 matches 9 bases. The CDR3 totals 12 residues. Germline values: CDR1 SQVTM, CDR2 ANQGSEA. V lost 7 bases, J lost 7 bases, and 5 bases stayed unmatched. CDR3 nucleotide sequence: TGCAGCGGTTTACAGGGGGCTAATGAGCAGTTCTTC. Translated, it gives CSGLQGANEQFF.

This chain connects TRBV27 to TRBJ2-6; D call uncertain. Looked up from germline, CDR1 is MNHEY and CDR2 is SMNVEV (reference sequence). V lost 2 bases and J lost 2, with 16 bases in between. This CDR3 comprises 18 residues. The CDR3 bases are TGTGCCAGCAGTTTACTAGGCTTAGGTGGCGCTGGGGCCAACGTCCTGACTTTC. Translation: CASSLLGLGGAGANVLTF.

This clonotype appeared a few times. The rearrangement uses TRBV30 and TRBJ1-2; TRBD1 might be the D (5 bases). Germline CDR1 GTSNPN, CDR2 SVGIG (reference sequence). The CDR3 covers 13 residues. V was trimmed by 5 bases and J by 2 bases, leaving 12 bases between them. The CDR3 spells CAWGSAGNYGYTF. The CDR3 bases are TGTGCCTGGGGGTCGGCAGGGAACTATGGCTACACCTTC.

This clonotype was found a few times. The V call is TRBV15, the J call TRBJ1-5; D not resolved. The CDR3 covers 15 residues. The ends were cut back, 0 bases at V and 2 bases at J, with 8 bases in the middle. Germline lookup yields CDR1 LNHNV and CDR2 YYDKDF (reference sequence). The CDR3 bases are TGTGCCACCAGCAGAGATAATCAAGGCAATCAGCCCCAGCATTTT. As protein: CATSRDNQGNQPQHF.

This clonotype was seen repeatedly, ten times or more. The rearrangement uses TRBV29-1 and TRBJ2-3; D unclear. V lost 6 bases and J 2 bases, leaving 9 bases between the germline ends. The CDR3 sequence is 12 residues long. Germline V CDR1 and CDR2: SQVTM, ANQGSEA. CDR3 sequence reads: CSVQRLTDTQYF. The CDR3 coding sequence is TGCAGCGTCCAGAGACTCACAGATACGCAGTATTTT.

V and J are TRBV7-2 and TRBJ2-5; maybe TRBD1 (5 bases). V dropped 1 base and J dropped 3 bases, with 12 bases sitting between them. The CDR3 consists of 15 residues. Germline V gene lookup returns CDR1 SGHTA and CDR2 FQGNSA. CDR3 amino acids: CASSLGAGSEETQYF. The CDR3 bases are TGTGCCAGCAGCTTAGGGGCAGGGTCGGAAGAGACCCAGTACTTC. The variable domain in full, completed from reference TRBV7-2 and TRBJ2-5, reads GAGVSQSPSNKVTEKGKDVELRCDPISGHTALYWYRQSLGQGLEFLIYFQGNSAPDKSGLPSDRFSAERTGGSVSTLTIQRTQQEDSAVYLCASSLGAGSEETQYFGPGTRLLVL.

This clonotype was detected a few times. The chain employs TRBV18 and TRBJ2-2, with D perhaps TRBD1 or TRBD2 (6 bases each). The length of the CDR3 is 14 residues. CDR1 and CDR2 from the germline V gene are KGHSH and LQKENI. The V end lost 8 bases, the J end lost 0 bases, and 10 bases lay between the germline ends. The CDR3 spells CASQGTSNTGELFF. The CDR3 nucleotides are TGTGCCAGCCAGGGGACTTCGAACACCGGGGAGCTGTTTTTT.

This clonotype was detected a few times. This rearrangement joins TRBV3-1 to TRBJ2-1; D remains unclear. V lost 0 bases and J lost 2, with 8 bases in between. The germline V gene has CDR1 LGHDT and CDR2 YNNKEL (reference sequence). There are 15 residues in the CDR3. CDR3 residues: CASSQESAAYNEQFF. The CDR3, as DNA: TGTGCCAGCAGCCAAGAAAGCGCAGCCTACAATGAGCAGTTCTTC.

On this clonotype itself: Being one base from a much bigger clone, this may be a read error. The J gene is TRBJ2-7, the V gene TRBV2; no clear D. The germline gives CDR1 SNHLY, CDR2 FYNNEI. The CDR3 runs 10 residues. CDR3 protein: CVNSGPRWYF. In nucleotides, the CDR3 is TGTGTCAACTCCGGACCGCGGTGGTACTTC.